The clone carrying this T cell receptor (beta chain) was detected ten times or more. Its antigen is still unknown. Synthesis of cDNA used 5'RACE (with 10-nucleotide random UMIs). A single run covered 15-18 subjects with over 170 million TCR-beta sequences. TCRdb used MiXCR to reprocess the 5' RACE reads, holding one entry per CDR3 protein. This table holds some 54,000 distinct CDR3 sequences, approximately 11% found once. This specimen comes from a study of neurological immune-mediated disorders. Whole-study results and caveats: The expanded clones of different subjects shared no CDR3 amino acid sequences (suggesting private repertoires in all groups). The greatest degree of TCR clonal expansion was observed in HTLV-1-associated myelopathy, with the lowest in multiple sclerosis, below that of healthy controls.

The CDR3 has 15 amino acids. The germline gives CDR1 DFQATT, CDR2 SNEGSKA (reference sequence). V was trimmed by 5 bases and J by 5 bases, leaving 22 bases between them. The time point was: longitudinal time-point 1 (baseline). V and J are TRBV20-1 and TRBJ2-7; D is undetermined. The clonotype originates from a male donor with HTLV-1-associated myelopathy (HAM/TSP). Sequencing was done on a sample of PBMCs. DNA of the CDR3: TGCAGTGCTCCTCAACCCGCGGTATTTAAGAACGAGCAGTACTTC. Protein sequence: CSAPQPAVFKNEQYF.